The T cell receptor beta chain described here comes from a study of siplizumab effects on memory and regulatory T cells (dated by TCRdb to between 2018 and 2021). Study-level background: The study examined how the anti-CD2 antibody siplizumab affects alloreactive T-cell subsets in allogeneic mixed lymphocyte reactions built from human PBMCs.

Taken from cysteine to phenylalanine, the CDR3 has 13 residues. CDR3 DNA is the only sequence kept; it has 39 bases, read in frame from the first base. CDR1 LNHDA and CDR2 SQIVND were looked up in the germline V gene (reference sequence). V gives up 3 bases and J gives up 11 bases, and the segment between their germline ends measures 13 bases. Additional sequencing covered unstimulated subsets from a few donor pairs, namely CD8+ effector memory, CD4+ naive, CD8+ TEMRA, CD4+ memory and CD8+ naive. Sorted unstimulated T cells and proliferating T cells recovered from mixed lymphocyte reactions underwent TCRbeta CDR3 sequencing. Fresh whole blood from fewer than 11 HLA-typed healthy donors was used to isolate PBMCs. Study-wide conclusions, independent of this receptor: Of the alloreactive CD4+ clones that could be mapped, the Treg-derived share averaged around 64% with siplizumab compared with around 27% in control reactions. Whether proliferating Tregs from siplizumab cultures actually had suppressive function was not functionally confirmed. Because sequences at frequencies below about 10^-5 were poorly captured, only a minor fraction of alloreactive clones could be mapped back to unstimulated subsets. Compared with memory T cells, unstimulated naive T cells appeared more diverse, and naive cells seemed to make a substantial contribution to the alloresponse. Siplizumab significantly reduced the cumulative frequency of alloreactive sequences traceable to unstimulated CD4+ memory T cells. For roughly 75-96% of proliferating CD4+ or CD8+ clones, no naive or memory phenotype could be assigned.

The protocol used for the library was the immunoSEQ multiplex PCR assay. Approximately 10^5 TCR templates per sample were assayed on the deep sequencing platform. Genomic DNA extracted from sorted T cells was used for TCRbeta CDR3 sequencing. The original pipeline was this. Clonal analysis of TCRbeta CDR3 data was done in the R programming language. Alloreactive CD4+ and CD8+ clones were identified by comparing unstimulated samples to CFSE-low samples taken after the reaction. Alloreactive CD4+ clones were assigned to regulatory or non-regulatory origin by matching sequences to sorted unstimulated Treg and non-Treg repertoires. The table was pulled from immuneACCESS by TCRdb, which kept in-frame rearrangements only. Such tables lose some clones; where checked, under half of the loss comes from unresolved V genes, and the rest has no known cause. V, J and clone size are those of that table, while D and trimming were read from the DNA. The sample table shows roughly 69,000 clones, and roughly 85% are seen once. The ten most abundant clones make up 3.8% of the sample.

In its sample, this clone was seen once. There is no known antigen for this receptor. There are no base qualities to consult, and no much larger clone falls within one base. This receptor was identified in a human donor in good health. Rearrangement joined TRBV19 to TRBJ2-2, with the D gene too uncertain to name. Sequencing was performed on memory CD4+ T cells sorted from blood. The cell subset or site label here, explained by the study, means: unstimulated CD4+ memory T cells. The CDR3 loop reads CASSMVIVGELFF. The sequenced DNA is TGTGCCAGTAGTATGGTGATCGTGGGAGAGCTGTTTTTT.